A selection of T cell receptor beta chains follows, all from one sample in a study of response to subunit inactivated influenza vaccine. TCRdb called the RT-PCR reads again in MiXCR, with one record for every CDR3 protein. The sample consists of a few hundred thousand distinct CDR3 sequences, 11% of them appearing once. The source material was PBMCs from blood, sampled roughly 48 days after vaccination. All receptors come from a man aged 50-60 years who received an inactivated influenza vaccine. The CDR3 runs from the conserved cysteine through the conserved F or W. The D gene is left open where the match is weak. Clone sizes are given selectively: once, few, many, or a class where the clone is expanded.

V: TRBV20-1
size: NA
J: TRBJ2-1
D: NA
CDR3: CFARDRLGPYNEQFF
DNA: TGCTTTGCTAGAGATCGATTGGGACCGTACAATGAGCAGTTCTTC

V: TRBV5-5
size: few
J: TRBJ2-6
D: NA
CDR3: CASGKGSSGANVLTF
DNA: TGTGCCAGCGGGAAGGGGAGCTCTGGGGCCAACGTCCTGACTTTC

V: TRBV20-1
size: NA
J: TRBJ2-7
D: TRBD2
CDR3: CSARDWLAGDNEQYF
DNA: TGCAGTGCTAGAGATTGGCTAGCGGGAGATAACGAGCAGTACTTC

V: TRBV27
size: few
J: TRBJ2-7
D: TRBD2
CDR3: CASSLSPSGLYEQQYF
DNA: TGTGCCAGCAGTTTATCCCCTAGCGGGCTCTACGAGCAGCAGTACTTC

V: TRBV27
size: NA
J: TRBJ2-7
D: NA
CDR3: CASSTWGGDEQYF
DNA: TGTGCCAGCAGTACTTGGGGTGGGGACGAGCAGTACTTC

V: TRBV11-2
size: few
J: TRBJ2-3
D: NA
CDR3: CASSRAPSQDTQYF
DNA: TGTGCCAGCAGCCGCGCCCCGAGTCAAGATACGCAGTATTTT

V: TRBV10-3
size: few
J: TRBJ2-5
D: NA
CDR3: CAISRTAQETQYF
DNA: TGTGCCATCAGCAGGACAGCCCAAGAGACCCAGTACTTC

V: TRBV18
size: NA
J: TRBJ2-1
D: TRBD2
CDR3: CASSPSGRGGLNNEQFF
DNA: TGTGCCAGCTCACCATCCGGCCGCGGGGGACTTAACAATGAGCAGTTCTTC

V: TRBV18
size: few
J: TRBJ2-1
D: NA
CDR3: CASSTRQAYNEQFF
DNA: TGTGCCAGCTCGACCCGACAGGCCTACAATGAGCAGTTCTTC

V: TRBV9
size: many
J: TRBJ1-2
D: NA
CDR3: CASSVATQGYGYTF
DNA: TGTGCCAGCAGCGTAGCTACACAGGGCTATGGCTACACCTTC

V: TRBV9
size: few
J: TRBJ2-7
D: NA
CDR3: CASSVEVTTYEQYF
DNA: TGTGCCAGCAGCGTAGAGGTGACTACCTACGAGCAGTACTTC

V: TRBV24-1
size: few
J: TRBJ2-2
D: NA
CDR3: CATSADRYTGELFF
DNA: TGTGCCACCAGTGCGGACAGATACACCGGGGAGCTGTTTTTT

V: TRBV4-3
size: NA
J: TRBJ2-4
D: NA
CDR3: CASSQDGSNIQYF
DNA: TGCGCCAGCAGCCAGGATGGATCAAACATTCAGTACTTC

V: TRBV5-1
size: many
J: TRBJ2-1
D: NA
CDR3: CASSFTNDNEQFF
DNA: TGCGCCAGCAGCTTCACCAACGACAATGAGCAGTTCTTC

V: TRBV28
size: NA
J: TRBJ2-7
D: NA
CDR3: CASRTGTADEQYF
DNA: TGTGCCAGCAGAACCGGGACGGCAGACGAGCAGTACTTC

V: TRBV4-3
size: NA
J: TRBJ2-1
D: NA
CDR3: CASSQDLGANEQFF
DNA: TGCGCCAGCAGCCAAGATCTGGGAGCCAATGAGCAGTTCTTC

V: TRBV20-1
size: many
J: TRBJ2-4
D: NA
CDR3: CSGVPTTKNIQYF
DNA: TGCAGTGGGGTCCCCACTACCAAAAACATTCAGTACTTC